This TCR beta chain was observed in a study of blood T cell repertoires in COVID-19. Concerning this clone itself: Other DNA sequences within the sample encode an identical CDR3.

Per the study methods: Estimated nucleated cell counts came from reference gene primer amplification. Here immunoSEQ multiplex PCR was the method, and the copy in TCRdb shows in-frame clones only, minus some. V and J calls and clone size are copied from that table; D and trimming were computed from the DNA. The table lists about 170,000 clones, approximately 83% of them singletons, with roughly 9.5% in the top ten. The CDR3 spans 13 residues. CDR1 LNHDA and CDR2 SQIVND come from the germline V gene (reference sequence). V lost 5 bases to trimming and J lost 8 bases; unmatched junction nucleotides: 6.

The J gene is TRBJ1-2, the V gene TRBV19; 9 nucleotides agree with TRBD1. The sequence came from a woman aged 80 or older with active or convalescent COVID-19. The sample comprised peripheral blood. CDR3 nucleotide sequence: TGTGCCAGTAGTCCAGGGACAGGGTACGGCTACACCTTC. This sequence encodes CASSPGTGYGYTF.